This TCR beta chain was found in a study of control samples from healthy donors and cancer patients. Trimming shortened V by 7 bases and J by 0 bases, and 16 bases separated the two germline ends. In germline, CDR1 is LNHDA, CDR2 SQIVND (reference sequence). This CDR3 is 16 amino acids long. The table came from immunoSEQ multiplex PCR; TCRdb's copy has only in-frame clones and leaves some out. Here the sample spans tens of thousands of clones, around 93% being singletons. This clonotype originated in a woman aged 40-49 years with head and neck cancer. Sequencing was carried out using PBMCs. The chain uses TRBV19 and TRBJ1-3; D is perhaps TRBD1 (5 bases). The CDR3 DNA sequence: TGTGCCAGTAAGATCAGAGGGGAGCTCTCTGGAAACACCATATATTTT. The encoded protein is CASKIRGELSGNTIYF.